The T cell receptor (beta chain) described here comes from a study of cytomegalovirus exposure and HLA in healthy donors. Across the study: Previous work identified roughly 120 million unique TCR beta sequences from about 179 million T cells. General observations from the study: Later analysis associated a missense DCLRE1C variant with TCR beta V- and J-gene trimming. Common viral pathogens seemed to be connected with several of the most significant clusters, according to a later analysis.

The PCR was carried out with 60 Vbeta primers and 13 Jbeta primers. Using immunoSEQ multiplex PCR, the repertoire was profiled, and TCRdb retains in-frame clones only, with some absent. The top ten clones hold roughly 0.3% of a sample with around 260,000 clones, 75% to 90% of them seen once. CDR1 LNHNV and CDR2 YYDKDF come from the germline V gene (reference sequence). V was clipped by 0 bases and J by 2 bases; unmatched bases: 10. There are 19 residues in the CDR3. For this clone: Antigen unknown.

The specimen sequenced was PBMCs. V gene TRBV15 combines with J gene TRBJ2-7, with 13 nucleotides matching TRBD2. The receptor comes from a girl between 2 and 10 years old in good health and CMV-seronegative. CDR3 sequence (DNA): TGTGCCACCAGCAGAGATATAGGACTAGCGGGGGCCGCAACCTACGAGCAGTACTTC. As protein: CATSRDIGLAGAATYEQYF.